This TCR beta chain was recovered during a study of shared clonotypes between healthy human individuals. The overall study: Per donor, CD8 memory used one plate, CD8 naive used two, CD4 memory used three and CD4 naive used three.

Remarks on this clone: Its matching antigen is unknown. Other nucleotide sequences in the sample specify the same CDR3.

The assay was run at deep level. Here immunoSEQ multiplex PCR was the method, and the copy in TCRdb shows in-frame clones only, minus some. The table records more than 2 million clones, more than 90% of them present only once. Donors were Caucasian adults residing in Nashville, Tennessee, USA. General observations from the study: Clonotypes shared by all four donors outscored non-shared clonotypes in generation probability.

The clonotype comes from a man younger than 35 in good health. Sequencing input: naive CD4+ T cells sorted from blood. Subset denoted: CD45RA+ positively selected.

CDR3 loop: CAIRGQGSSYEQYF. CDR3 bases: TGTGCCATCAGAGGACAGGGGAGCTCCTACGAGCAGTACTTC. J is TRBJ2-7 and V is TRBV10-3; the match to TRBD1 covers 9 bases. After removal of 6 bases from V and 0 bases from J, the junction contained 3 bases not matched to a gene. CDR3 length equals 14 residues. In germline, CDR1 is ENHRY, CDR2 SYGVKD.